The rows below give T cell receptor beta chains drawn from one sample of a study of cytomegalovirus exposure and HLA in healthy donors. Sequencing was performed with immunoSEQ multiplex PCR; in TCRdb, only in-frame clones are kept and a portion is missing. The sample gives about 67,000 clones, about two thirds of which show up once; about 1.9% is in the top ten. Sequenced material: PBMCs. These receptors all come from a woman under 40 in good health and CMV-seronegative. CDR3s include the opening cysteine and the closing phenylalanine or tryptophan. D genes are given only for firm matches. Some rows mark clone size as missing; the rest say once, few, many or name a class of expanded clone.

J gene	D gene	V gene	clone size	CDR3 DNA	CDR3 protein
TRBJ2-3	TRBD2	TRBV7-2	-	TGTGCCAGCAGCGGACTAGCGGGGTCGGCCGGTACGCAGTATTTT	CASSGLAGSAGTQYF
TRBJ2-5	-	TRBV7-2	once	TGTGCCAGCGTCAAGGACACCGTGGGGACCCAGTACTTC	CASVKDTVGTQYF
TRBJ2-1	-	TRBV6-6	-	TGTGCCAGCAGTTCCCCCCGGGAGCAGTTCTTC	CASSSPREQFF
TRBJ2-4	TRBD2	TRBV6-1	few	TGTGCCAGCAGTGACGCGGGGGAAGCCAAAAACATTCAGTACTTC	CASSDAGEAKNIQYF
TRBJ2-7	TRBD1	TRBV6-1	-	TGTGCCAGCAGCCGAAGACAGGGGACGTACGAGCAGTACTTC	CASSRRQGTYEQYF
TRBJ1-2	TRBD1	TRBV19	-	TGTGCCAGTAGCCGCACCGGGGACAGGGATGGCTACACCTTC	CASSRTGDRDGYTF
TRBJ1-5	-	TRBV4-2	few	TGTGCCAGCAGCCAACGGTCTAGCAATCAGCCCCAGCATTTT	CASSQRSSNQPQHF
TRBJ2-1	TRBD2	TRBV9	-	TGTGCCAGCAGCGTAGTAGGGTCGGGGGGAGGTGAGCAGTTCTTC	CASSVVGSGGGEQFF
TRBJ2-1	TRBD2	TRBV9	-	TGTGCCAGCAGCGTACGCGGGGGAACGTACAATGAGCAGTTCTTC	CASSVRGGTYNEQFF
TRBJ1-2	-	TRBV6-4	-	TGTGCCAGCAGTCCCAGGGCTAACTATGGCTACACCTTC	CASSPRANYGYTF
TRBJ2-6	-	TRBV30	once	TGTGCCTGGACCTTATTCTCTGGGGCCAACGTCCTGACTTTC	CAWTLFSGANVLTF
TRBJ2-1	TRBD2	TRBV11-2	-	TGTGCCAGCAGCACCCGGACTAGCGGGGGGGCCTCAAACAATGAGCAGTTCTTC	CASSTRTSGGASNNEQFF
TRBJ1-4	TRBD1	TRBV2	-	TGTGCCAGCAGTAAATCAGGGGGCCCTAATGAAAAACTGTTTTTT	CASSKSGGPNEKLFF
TRBJ2-5	TRBD2	TRBV28	-	TGTGCCAGCAGTCGCGGACTAGCGGGGGAGACCCAGTACTTC	CASSRGLAGETQYF
TRBJ1-4	TRBD1	TRBV2	few	TGTGCCAGCAGTGACAGGACAGGGGATGAAAAACTGTTTTTT	CASSDRTGDEKLFF
TRBJ2-7	TRBD1	TRBV12-5	-	TGTGCTAGTGGTTTGACTCAGGGGGATGGCTCCTACGAGCAGTACTTC	CASGLTQGDGSYEQYF